This T cell receptor (beta chain) was found in a study of CD8 T cells in Susac syndrome. The wider study: Blood was drawn from patients with Susac syndrome. At that point, they were therapy-naive, on corticosteroids, or on intravenous immunoglobulin alone.

This CDR3 spans 16 amino acids. Per germline, CDR1 SGHTA and CDR2 FQGNSA. The V and J ends lost 1 base and 2 bases respectively, with 11 bases between them. It was with random hexamers that roughly 0.5 to 1 ug RNA was reverse transcribed. A single record per CDR3 protein comes from TCRdb applying MiXCR to the immunoSEQ multiplex PCR reads. Of about 180,000 distinct CDR3 sequences listed, 85% to 95% are singletons. This rearrangement joins TRBV7-2 to TRBJ2-2, with a possible D match to TRBD2 (7 bases). The sequence was collected from a human donor with Susac syndrome. Sequences were obtained from CD4+ T cells from PBMCs. CDR3 bases: TGTGCCAGCAGCTTAGAGGGGGGGGGCAACACCGGGGAGCTGTTTTTT. It is translated as CASSLEGGGNTGELFF.